Listed below are T cell receptor beta chains from one sample, sequenced in a study of blood T cell repertoires in COVID-19. TCRdb keeps only in-frame clones here, not all; method: immunoSEQ multiplex PCR. There are 97,000 or so clones in the sample; around nine tenths occur only once, and approximately 2.9% lies in the top ten. The sample comprised peripheral blood. The source of these receptors is a man over 45 with active or convalescent COVID-19. CDR3s include the opening cysteine and the closing phenylalanine or tryptophan. The D gene is left open where the match is weak. Size is stated for part of the rows, as once, few or many counts, or as a class when the clone is expanded.

d_gene	v_gene	abundance	j_gene	CDR3aa	CDR3nt
.	TRBV27	.	TRBJ1-1	CASSGQEGKNTEAFF	TGTGCCAGCAGTGGGCAGGAGGGGAAGAACACTGAAGCTTTCTTT
.	TRBV5-1	.	TRBJ2-7	CASSRAGTTSKEQYF	TGCGCCAGCAGCAGGGCCGGGACAACCTCTAAGGAGCAGTACTTC
.	TRBV6-5	.	TRBJ1-4	CASSPRTSNEKLFF	TGTGCCAGCAGCCCACGGACATCTAATGAAAAACTGTTTTTT
.	TRBV21-1	.	TRBJ2-6	CASSKKQGAGANVLTF	TGTGCCAGCAGCAAAAAACAGGGGGCTGGGGCCAACGTCCTGACTTTC
.	TRBV2	.	TRBJ1-1	CASSLERTEAFF	TGTGCCAGCAGTCTGGAGAGAACTGAAGCTTTCTTT
TRBD2	TRBV9	.	TRBJ2-1	CASSSTGGVPGGEQFF	TGTGCCAGCAGCTCGACCGGGGGGGTCCCTGGGGGTGAGCAGTTCTTC
TRBD1	TRBV19	.	TRBJ2-7	CASKGQGDYEQYF	TGTGCCAGTAAGGGACAGGGGGACTACGAGCAGTACTTC
.	TRBV3-1/TRBV3-2	few	TRBJ1-5	CASSQDLQVNQPQHF	TGTGCCAGCAGCCAAGATCTCCAGGTAAATCAGCCCCAGCATTTT
.	TRBV15	.	TRBJ2-7	CATSRGTEPYEQYF	TGTGCCACCAGCCGCGGGACAGAGCCCTACGAGCAGTACTTC
TRBD1	TRBV3-1/TRBV3-2	.	TRBJ1-4	CASSQGTGNEKLFF	TGTGCCAGCAGCCAAGGGACAGGGAATGAAAAACTGTTTTTT
.	TRBV12-3/TRBV12-4	.	TRBJ1-2	CASSQGNYGYTF	TGTGCCAGCAGCCAGGGAAACTATGGCTACACCTTC
.	TRBV5-1	.	TRBJ2-3	CASSSWTIQDTQYF	TGCGCCAGCAGCTCGTGGACAATCCAAGATACGCAGTATTTT
TRBD1	TRBV2	.	TRBJ1-6	CASSRDRGSSYNSPLHF	TGTGCCAGCAGCCGGGACAGGGGGAGCTCCTATAATTCACCCCTCCACTTT
TRBD1	TRBV6-5	.	TRBJ1-4	CASSRDRANEKLFF	TGTGCCAGCAGCCGGGACAGAGCGAATGAAAAACTGTTTTTT
.	TRBV28	.	TRBJ1-1	CASNAGTRTEAFF	TGTGCCAGCAACGCCGGGACTCGGACCGAAGCTTTCTTT
.	TRBV6-5	once	TRBJ2-3	CASSYSNPRLDTQYF	TGTGCCAGCAGTTACTCGAATCCTCGACTAGATACGCAGTATTTT
.	TRBV12-3/TRBV12-4	once	TRBJ1-2	CASTRRGNYGYTF	TGTGCCAGCACCCGGAGGGGAAACTATGGCTACACCTTC
TRBD1	TRBV27	.	TRBJ2-3	CASSSSFTGTGVTDTQYF	TGTGCCAGCAGTTCTTCCTTTACCGGGACAGGGGTGACAGATACGCAGTATTTT
.	TRBV2	.	TRBJ1-1	CASRVAYMNTEAFF	TGTGCCAGCAGAGTGGCTTACATGAACACTGAAGCTTTCTTT
TRBD2	TRBV9	.	TRBJ2-5	CASSVASGTQETQYF	TGTGCCAGCAGCGTAGCCAGCGGGACCCAAGAGACCCAGTACTTC
TRBD1	TRBV20-1	.	TRBJ2-7	CSASFTGTVPYEQYF	TGCAGTGCTAGTTTCACCGGGACAGTTCCCTACGAGCAGTACTTC
.	TRBV5-4	.	TRBJ1-5	CASSAGEGQPQHF	TGTGCCAGCAGCGCAGGCGAGGGTCAGCCCCAGCATTTT
.	TRBV5-1	.	TRBJ2-5	CASSLEIGARGTQYF	TGCGCCAGCAGCTTGGAAATAGGGGCCCGAGGGACCCAGTACTTC